This entry describes one TCR beta chain. Its specificity is not known. Germline lookup yields CDR1 LGHNA and CDR2 YNFKEQ. There are 14 residues in the CDR3. Trimming removed 4 bases from V and 4 bases from J, with 13 bases in between. The data were taken from a study of a mutant IDH1 vaccine in newly diagnosed glioma. Overall study context: Following radiotherapy alone, or alongside temozolomide cycles, vaccination was started after an interval of 4-6 weeks. Most patients had radiochemotherapy with temozolomide before enrollment; others had one alone. General observations from the study: Detectable vaccine-induced immune responses arose in over 90% of patients.

Time point reported: week 11, during vaccination. Topical imiquimod was applied with each vaccine dose, which held 300 ug of mutant IDH1 20-mer peptide. The repertoire was sequenced with immunoSEQ multiplex PCR; TCRdb's copy has only in-frame clones and lacks some. The sample lists 45,000 to 60,000 clones; around 90% were seen once. This sample comprised PBMCs, obtained from a glioma patient whose treatment included an IDH1 peptide vaccine. This sequence originates from a man aged 50 to 59 with glioma. V and J are TRBV4-2 and TRBJ1-1; D unresolved. For the CDR3, the DNA is TGTGCCAGCAGCCTTTCCAACGAAGCCACTGAAGCTTTCTTT. The encoded protein is CASSLSNEATEAFF.